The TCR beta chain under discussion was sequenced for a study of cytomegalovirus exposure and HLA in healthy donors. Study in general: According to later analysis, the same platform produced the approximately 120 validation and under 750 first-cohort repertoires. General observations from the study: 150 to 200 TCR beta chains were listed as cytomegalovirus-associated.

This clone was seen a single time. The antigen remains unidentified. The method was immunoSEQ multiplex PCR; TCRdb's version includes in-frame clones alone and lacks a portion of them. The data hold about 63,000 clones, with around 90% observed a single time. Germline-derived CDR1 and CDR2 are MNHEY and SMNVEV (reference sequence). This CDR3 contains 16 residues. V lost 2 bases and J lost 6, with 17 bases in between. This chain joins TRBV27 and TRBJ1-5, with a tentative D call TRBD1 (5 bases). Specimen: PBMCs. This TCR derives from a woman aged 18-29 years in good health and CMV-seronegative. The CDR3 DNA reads TGTGCCAGCAGTTTAAGGGGAACAGCGACTTTTCAGCCCCAGCATTTT. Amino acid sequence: CASSLRGTATFQPQHF.